The clone carrying this T cell receptor (beta chain) was counted a few times. Its antigen is not identified. TCRdb re-analysed the reads in MiXCR, keeping a single row per CDR3 protein. The sample has roughly 65,000 distinct CDR3 sequences, about 48% seen once. This record comes from a study of type 1 regulatory T cells. Study at large: T-allo10 is an in vitro-generated, Tr1-enriched CD4 T cell product specific for alloantigen. Overall study results and limits: Compared with non-type 1 regulatory T cells, type 1 regulatory T cells showed a more restricted TCR repertoire.

Per the germline V gene, CDR1 is DFQATT and CDR2 is SNEGSKA (reference sequence). The junction had 7 bases not matched to a gene; V was cut back by 5 bases and J by 1 base. The CDR3 runs 15 residues. The material sequenced was cultured non-Tr1 T cells, either the whole culture or a sorted T cell fraction (not recorded which). The TCR originated in a human donor in good health. This chain joins TRBV20-1 and TRBJ2-4; TRBD2 agrees at 8 bases. In DNA form, the CDR3 reads TGCAGTGCTGTCGGGGGGGCCGGGGCCAAAAACATTCAGTACTTC. Encoded protein: CSAVGGAGAKNIQYF.